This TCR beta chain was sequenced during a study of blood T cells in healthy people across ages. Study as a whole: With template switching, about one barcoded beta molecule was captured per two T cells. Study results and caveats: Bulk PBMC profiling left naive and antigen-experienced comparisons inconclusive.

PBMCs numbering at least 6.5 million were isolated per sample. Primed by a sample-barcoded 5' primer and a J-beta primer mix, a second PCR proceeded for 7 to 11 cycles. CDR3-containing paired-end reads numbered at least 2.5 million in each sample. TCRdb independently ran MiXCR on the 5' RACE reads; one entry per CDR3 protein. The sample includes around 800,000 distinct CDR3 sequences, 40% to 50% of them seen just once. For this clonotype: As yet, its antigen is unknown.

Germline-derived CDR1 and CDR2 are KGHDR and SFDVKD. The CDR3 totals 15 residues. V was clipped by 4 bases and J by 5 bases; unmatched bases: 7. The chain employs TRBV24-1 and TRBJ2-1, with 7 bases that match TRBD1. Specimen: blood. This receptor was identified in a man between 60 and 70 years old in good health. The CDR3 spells CATSEHRDRDNEQFF. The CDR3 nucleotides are TGTGCCACCAGTGAACACCGGGACAGAGACAATGAGCAGTTCTTC.